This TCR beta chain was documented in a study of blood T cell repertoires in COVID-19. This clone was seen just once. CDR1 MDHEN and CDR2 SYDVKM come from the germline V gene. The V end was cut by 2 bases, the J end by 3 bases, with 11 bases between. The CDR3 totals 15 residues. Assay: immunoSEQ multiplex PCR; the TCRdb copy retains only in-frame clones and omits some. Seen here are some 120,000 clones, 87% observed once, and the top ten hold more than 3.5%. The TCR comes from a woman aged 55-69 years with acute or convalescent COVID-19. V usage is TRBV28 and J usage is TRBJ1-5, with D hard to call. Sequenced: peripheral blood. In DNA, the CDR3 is TGTGCCAGCAGTTTAGTTCCAGGCCTCAATCAGCCCCAGCATTTT. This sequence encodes CASSLVPGLNQPQHF. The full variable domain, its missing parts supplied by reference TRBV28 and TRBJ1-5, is DVKVTQSSRYLVKRTGEKVFLECVQDMDHENMFWYRQDPGLGLRLIYFSYDVKMKEKGDIPEGYSVSREKKERFSLILESASTNQTSMYLCASSLVPGLNQPQHFGDGTRLSIL.